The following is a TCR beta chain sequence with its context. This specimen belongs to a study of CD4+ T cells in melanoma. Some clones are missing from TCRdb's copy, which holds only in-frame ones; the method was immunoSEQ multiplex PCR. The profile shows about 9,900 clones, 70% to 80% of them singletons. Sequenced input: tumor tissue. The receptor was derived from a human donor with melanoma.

This CDR3 is CASSQDSSAVGTDTQYF. The CDR3, as DNA: TGCGCCAGCAGCCAAGATTCGAGCGCGGTGGGCACAGATACGCAGTATTTT. The chain is built from TRBV4-1 and TRBJ2-3, with unresolved D. CDR3 length: 17 amino acids. Germline assignment: CDR1 MGHRA and CDR2 YSYEKL. With 0 bases removed from V and 1 base from J, the gap between germline ends came to 14 bases.